One sample yielded the 15 T cell receptor beta chains listed below, sequenced in a study of blood T cells in healthy people across ages. The use of a sample-barcoded 5' primer and a J-beta primer mix characterized a second PCR of roughly 7 to 11 cycles. TCRdb recomputed calls from the 5' RACE reads with MiXCR, one row per CDR3 protein. Of about 1,000,000 distinct CDR3 sequences listed, over 35% are singletons. Input material: blood. These receptors all stem from a woman aged 60-75 years in good health.

This clonotype was detected only a few times. The chain couples TRBV29-1 to TRBJ2-1, with no clear D. This CDR3 region has 11 residues. Trimming removed 4 bases at V and 6 bases at J, with 7 bases between. Germline CDR1 reads SQVTM; CDR2 reads ANQGSEA. CDR3 amino acids: CSVARINEQFF. The CDR3 nucleotides read TGCAGCGTTGCTCGGATCAATGAGCAGTTCTTC.

The V gene is TRBV27, the J gene TRBJ2-7; 8 bases are a match to TRBD1. CDR3 size: 13 residues. Losses at the gene ends were 6 bases for V and 4 bases for J; bases not matched to a gene: 5. The germline gives CDR1 MNHEY, CDR2 SMNVEV (reference sequence). CDR3 sequence reads: CASRRTGLYEQYF. Written as DNA, the CDR3 is TGTGCCAGCAGGAGGACAGGGTTATACGAGCAGTACTTC.

The V call is TRBV15, the J call TRBJ2-3; D is ambiguous. Per germline, CDR1 LNHNV and CDR2 YYDKDF (reference sequence). Trimming removed 1 base from V and 2 bases from J, with 10 bases in between. The CDR3 runs to 15 residues. CDR3 loop: CATSRGGSYTDTQYF. CDR3 nucleotide sequence: TGTGCCACCAGCAGAGGAGGCAGTTACACAGATACGCAGTATTTT.

J is TRBJ2-1 and V is TRBV5-1, with D perhaps TRBD1 (6 bases). The CDR3 spans 14 residues. Germline V gives CDR1 SGHRS, CDR2 YFSETQ. V was cut by 4 bases and J by 4 bases, with 12 bases left in between. The CDR3 reads CASSQPGQYNEQFF. CDR3 DNA sequence: TGCGCCAGCAGCCAGCCCGGACAGTACAATGAGCAGTTCTTC.

This clonotype was counted only a few times. The chain has TRBV12-3 or TRBV12-4 and TRBJ2-1, with 7 nucleotides matching TRBD1. CDR3 length: 16 amino acids. Trimming at V came to 6 bases and at J to 2 bases, leaving 10 bases not matched to a gene. CDR3 sequence reads: CASSAWDSQAYNEQFF. CDR3 bases: TGTGCCAGCAGCGCGTGGGACAGCCAAGCCTACAATGAGCAGTTCTTC.

V gene TRBV18 combines with J gene TRBJ2-3, with 10 positions matching TRBD2. Germline CDR1 KGHSH, CDR2 LQKENI. CDR3 length: 19 amino acids. V lost 1 base, J lost 5 bases, and 15 bases stayed unmatched. CDR3 DNA: TGTGCCAGCTCACCACTAGCGGGAGGTTTGGCCCCAGCACAAGATACGCAGTATTTT. Encoded protein: CASSPLAGGLAPAQDTQYF.

The rearrangement links TRBV14 to TRBJ1-6; 8 bases are shared with TRBD1. This CDR3 is 16 amino acids long. V was pared by 0 bases and J by 8 bases, with 6 bases of the junction left unmatched. Germline V gene sequence: CDR1 SGHDN, CDR2 FVKESK. The CDR3 loop reads CASSQDLGTGDSPLHF. CDR3 coding DNA: TGTGCCAGCAGCCAAGATTTAGGGACAGGTGATTCACCCCTCCACTTT. Combining the CDR3 with reference TRBV14 and TRBJ1-6 gives the whole variable domain EAGVTQFPSHSVIEKGQTVTLRCDPISGHDNLYWYRRVMGKEIKFLLHFVKESKQDESGMPNNRFLAERTGGTYSTLKVQPAELEDSGVYFCASSQDLGTGDSPLHFGNGTRLTVT.

There are a few counts of this clonotype. This CDR3 reads CASGQPYGYTF. In nucleotides, the CDR3 is TGTGCCAGCGGACAGCCCTATGGCTACACCTTC. This sequence joins TRBV6-5 and TRBJ1-2; D might be TRBD1 (6 bases). Per the germline V gene, CDR1 is MNHEY and CDR2 is SVGAGI. Deletions cut 8 bases from V and 4 bases from J, with 8 bases between. The length of the CDR3 is 11 residues.

Turning to this clonotype: A much larger clone differs by one base, so this may be a read error. The chain combines TRBV20-1 with TRBJ2-1, with D perhaps TRBD2 (6 bases). The end of the DNA is better explained by TRBJ2-7, so the J call may be wrong. Germline CDR1 is DFQATT and CDR2 is SNEGSKA (reference sequence). The CDR3 extends over 14 amino acids. The CDR3, as DNA: TGCAGTGCTACCCCCCTCGGGAGTTACAATGAGCAGTACTTC. This translates into CSATPLGSYNEQYF.

The rearrangement links TRBV3-1 to TRBJ2-7; no clear D gene. Trimming removed 0 bases from V and 0 bases from J, with 6 bases in between. The CDR3 runs to 14 residues. Germline loops: CDR1 LGHDT, CDR2 YNNKEL (reference sequence). CDR3 in amino acids: CASSQDFSSYEQYF. The CDR3 DNA follows: TGTGCCAGCAGCCAAGATTTCAGCTCCTACGAGCAGTACTTC.

This chain joins TRBV12-3 or TRBV12-4 and TRBJ1-5; D uncertain. Trimming shortened V by 3 bases and J by 7 bases, and 16 bases separated the two germline ends. The CDR3 sequence is 15 residues long. The CDR3 DNA reads as TGTGCCAGCAGTTTCGACGAGTACGGCGGGCAGCCCCAGCATTTT. It specifies CASSFDEYGGQPQHF.

This clonotype came up a few times. V gene TRBV20-1 combines with J gene TRBJ2-7; tentative D call: TRBD1 (5 bases). V lost 0 bases, J lost 4 bases, and 10 bases lay in between. This CDR3 is 13 amino acids long. The germline V gene encodes CDR1 DFQATT and CDR2 SNEGSKA (reference sequence). The CDR3: CSARESGNYEQYF. DNA of the CDR3: TGCAGTGCTAGAGAGTCAGGGAATTACGAGCAGTACTTC.

The chain uses TRBV9 and TRBJ2-3, with 7 bases fitting TRBD1. Germline V gives CDR1 SGDLS, CDR2 YYNGEE. Trimming took 4 bases from V and 2 from J; bases not matched to a gene: 7. There are 15 residues in the CDR3. CDR3 sequence reads: CASSTSGGTTDTQYF. The CDR3 coding sequence is TGTGCCAGCAGCACCTCAGGGGGTACCACAGATACGCAGTATTTT.

The chain employs TRBV20-1 and TRBJ2-3; D may be TRBD2 (6 bases). Trimming stripped 5 bases from V and 3 bases from J, with 15 bases between. The CDR3 loop spans 14 amino acids. Germline V CDR1 and CDR2: DFQATT, SNEGSKA (reference sequence). CDR3 in amino acids: CSASDRLGTDTQYF. The CDR3 nucleotides read TGCAGTGCTTCCGACAGACTAGGGACAGATACGCAGTATTTT.

This chain uses TRBV6-5 with TRBJ2-3; weak D call: TRBD1 (5 bases). The CDR3 length is 15 residues. Trimming left V 6 bases short and J 4 bases short, with 17 bases between. Germline lookup yields CDR1 MNHEY and CDR2 SVGAGI. This chain's CDR3 is CASSRTGGHSDTQYF. CDR3 coding DNA: TGTGCCAGCAGCCGTACCGGCGGACACTCAGATACGCAGTATTTT.